This passage covers 17 T cell receptor beta chains from one sample sequenced in a study of blood T cell repertoires in COVID-19. TCRdb's copy holds only in-frame clones and misses some; the assay was immunoSEQ multiplex PCR. In the table there are around 260,000 clones, about 89% of which are singletons. Sequenced input: peripheral blood. These TCRs come from a man in his forties who had recovered from COVID-19.

This clone was counted a single time. The rearrangement joins TRBV19 to TRBJ2-7, with 7 bases lining up with TRBD1. CDR1 is LNHDA, CDR2 SQIVND, per germline (reference sequence). The CDR3 spans 16 residues. With 4 bases clipped from V and 1 base from J, the junction kept 10 bases outside the gene matches. The CDR3 nucleotides are TGTGCCAGTAGTAGCTTCCGACAGGGTCGGTCCTACGAGCAGTACTTC. Translating it yields CASSSFRQGRSYEQYF. The full variable domain, completed using reference TRBV19 and TRBJ2-7, is DGGITQSPKYLFRKEGQNVTLSCEQNLNHDAMYWYRQDPGQGLRLIYYSQIVNDFQKGDIAEGYSVSREKKESFPLTVTSAQKNPTAFYLCASSSFRQGRSYEQYFGPGTRLTVT.

This clone was counted between two and nine times. The V and J genes are TRBV19 and TRBJ2-7, with TRBD2 identical over 7 bases. V lost 6 bases, J lost 1 base, and 9 bases stayed unmatched. Germline values: CDR1 LNHDA, CDR2 SQIVND (reference sequence). The CDR3 contains 15 residues. CDR3 sequence: CASSRNLAESYEQYF. CDR3 bases: TGTGCCAGTAGCCGAAATCTAGCGGAATCCTACGAGCAGTACTTC. Drawing the rest from reference TRBV19 and TRBJ2-7, the complete variable domain is DGGITQSPKYLFRKEGQNVTLSCEQNLNHDAMYWYRQDPGQGLRLIYYSQIVNDFQKGDIAEGYSVSREKKESFPLTVTSAQKNPTAFYLCASSRNLAESYEQYFGPGTRLTVT.

The chain combines TRBV19 with TRBJ1-2; D may be TRBD1 (6 bases). The CDR3 is made up of 16 amino acids. Germline lookup yields CDR1 LNHDA and CDR2 SQIVND (reference sequence). Trimming took off 4 bases at V and 2 bases at J, with 17 bases between the two ends. The CDR3 spells CASSTRGVQGNYGYTF. CDR3 sequence (DNA): TGTGCCAGTAGTACCCGGGGGGTTCAGGGGAACTATGGCTACACCTTC.

The chain carries TRBV6-5 and TRBJ2-7, with 9 nucleotides matching TRBD1. The ends lost 7 bases at V and 2 bases at J; junction bases unmatched: 9. Germline CDR1 MNHEY, CDR2 SVGAGI. This CDR3 region has 15 residues. CDR3 sequence (DNA): TGTGCCAGCAACCTAGCCGGGACAGGGACCTACGAGCAGTACTTC. It translates to CASNLAGTGTYEQYF.

The chain joins TRBV21-1 to TRBJ2-6; no DNA check was done on the table's D call, TRBD1. TRBV21-1 counts as a pseudogene. The CDR3 is made up of 18 amino acids. CDR3 amino acids: CASSKGAGVSSGANVLTF. CDR3 nucleotides: TGTGCCAGCAGCAAAGGGGCAGGCGTAAGCTCTGGGGCCAACGTCCTGACTTTC.

The table lists this clone with a count of one. The CDR3 spells CASSSQGGTGANVLTF. In DNA, the CDR3 is TGTGCCAGTAGTTCACAGGGAGGGACTGGGGCCAACGTCCTGACTTTC. This sequence joins TRBV19 and TRBJ2-6; possible D gene TRBD2, 7 bases. This CDR3 is built from 16 residues. V was clipped by 5 bases and J by 2 bases, with 13 bases between them. CDR1 and CDR2 (germline): LNHDA, SQIVND (reference sequence).

This rearrangement joins TRBV7-6 to TRBJ1-2; perhaps TRBD1 as D (5 bases). The length of the CDR3 is 14 residues. Germline loops: CDR1 SGHVS, CDR2 FNYEAQ. V was shortened by 6 bases and J by 4 bases, with 15 bases between the two germline ends. This CDR3 is CASRPQEPLYGYTF. The CDR3 nucleotides are TGTGCCAGCAGACCACAGGAACCCCTCTATGGCTACACCTTC. Supplemented by reference TRBV7-6 and TRBJ1-2, the full variable domain reads GAGVSQSPRYKVTKRGQDVALRCDPISGHVSLYWYRQALGQGPEFLTYFNYEAQQDKSGLPNDRFSAERPEGSISTLTIQRTEQRDSAMYRCASRPQEPLYGYTFGSGTRLTVV.

The J gene is TRBJ1-1, the V gene TRBV7-2; D might be TRBD1 (6 bases). Germline lookup yields CDR1 SGHTA and CDR2 FQGNSA. V was trimmed by 10 bases and J by 1 base, leaving 10 bases between them. The CDR3 is made up of 12 amino acids. The CDR3 region has the DNA TGTGCCACGAGACAGGCGAACACTGAAGCTTTCTTT. Translated: CATRQANTEAFF.

V usage is TRBV7-8 and J usage is TRBJ2-7; 12 nucleotides line up with TRBD1. Trimming cost V 1 base and J 4 bases; bases outside gene matches: 2. Germline loops: CDR1 SGHVS, CDR2 FQNEAQ. The CDR3 runs 15 residues. Here the CDR3 reads CASSLGGQGAYEQYF. CDR3 bases: TGTGCCAGCAGCTTAGGGGGACAGGGGGCTTACGAGCAGTACTTC.

DNA for the CDR3: TGTGCCAGCAGTGGGTCGACCGGGACTAGCGTGCTCTACAATGAGCAGTTCTTC. Encoded protein: CASSGSTGTSVLYNEQFF. The rearrangement links TRBV6-1 to TRBJ2-1; TRBD2 matches 10 bases. After removal of 4 bases from V and 3 bases from J, the junction contained 12 bases not matched to a gene. CDR3 length: 18 amino acids. The germline V gene encodes CDR1 MNHNS and CDR2 SASEGT.

V gene TRBV23-1 combines with J gene TRBJ1-2, with 9 positions matching TRBD1. TRBV23-1 falls under the ORF class, with uncertain function. The CDR3 spans 17 residues. V trimming: 6 bases; J trimming: 5 bases; junction bases outside the gene matches: 16. For the CDR3, the DNA is TGCGCCAGCAGCCCCCGTTTAAAGGGACAGGGACTGTATGGCTACACCTTC. Translation gives CASSPRLKGQGLYGYTF.

The chain joins TRBV10-3 to TRBJ2-7, with TRBD2 matching 14 bases. V gave up 4 bases and J gave up 5 bases; unmatched junction bases: 4. Germline V gives CDR1 ENHRY, CDR2 SYGVKD. The length of the CDR3 is 15 residues. This CDR3 reads CAISGLAGGPDEQYF. CDR3 nucleotide sequence: TGTGCCATCAGTGGACTAGCGGGAGGGCCAGACGAGCAGTACTTC.

This sequence joins TRBV5-5 and TRBJ2-7; TRBD1 agrees at 10 bases. Looked up from germline, CDR1 is SGHKS and CDR2 is YYEKEE (reference sequence). The CDR3 loop spans 16 amino acids. Trimming took 3 bases from V and 0 from J; bases not matched to a gene: 6. The DNA of the CDR3 is TGTGCCAGCAGCTGGGGACAGGGGCCGAGCTCCTACGAGCAGTACTTC. Translated: CASSWGQGPSSYEQYF.

As to this clone: Within the sample, other DNA sequences also encode this same CDR3. V usage is TRBV9 and J usage is TRBJ2-5; 12 bases fit TRBD2. The CDR3 is 15 residues long. Germline V gene sequence: CDR1 SGDLS, CDR2 YYNGEE. V lost 2 bases, J lost 2 bases, and 1 base stayed unmatched. The CDR3 DNA is TGTGCCAGCAGCGTGGGGACTAGCGGGCAAGAGACCCAGTACTTC. Its protein product is CASSVGTSGQETQYF.

The rearrangement links TRBV19 to TRBJ2-7; 7 nucleotides align to TRBD2. There are 13 residues in the CDR3. CDR1 is LNHDA, CDR2 SQIVND, per germline (reference sequence). Trimming took 1 base from V and 3 from J; bases not matched to a gene: 0. In DNA, the CDR3 is TGTGCCAGTAGTATAGCTAGCGGCTACGAGCAGTACTTC. Its protein is CASSIASGYEQYF.

This clone has just one count. The sample carries other DNA sequences with the same CDR3. This chain uses TRBV11-3 with TRBJ1-1; tentative D call: TRBD1 (5 bases). This CDR3 has 13 residues. The V end was cut by 2 bases, the J end by 5 bases, with 9 bases between. CDR1 is SGHNT and CDR2 is YENEEA in the germline V gene. The CDR3 nucleotides are TGTGCCAGCAGCTTATACCGGGGGACTGAAGCTTTCTTT. This translates into CASSLYRGTEAFF.

The chain couples TRBV6-2 or TRBV6-3 to TRBJ1-5, with a weak D call TRBD1 (5 bases). Trimming cost V 5 bases and J 6 bases, with 11 bases left between them. CDR3 length: 13 amino acids. Looked up from germline, CDR1 is MNHEY and CDR2 is SVGEGT. The chain's CDR3 is CASSPGGGQPQHF. CDR3 DNA sequence: TGTGCCAGCAGTCCGGGGGGGGGTCAGCCCCAGCATTTT.